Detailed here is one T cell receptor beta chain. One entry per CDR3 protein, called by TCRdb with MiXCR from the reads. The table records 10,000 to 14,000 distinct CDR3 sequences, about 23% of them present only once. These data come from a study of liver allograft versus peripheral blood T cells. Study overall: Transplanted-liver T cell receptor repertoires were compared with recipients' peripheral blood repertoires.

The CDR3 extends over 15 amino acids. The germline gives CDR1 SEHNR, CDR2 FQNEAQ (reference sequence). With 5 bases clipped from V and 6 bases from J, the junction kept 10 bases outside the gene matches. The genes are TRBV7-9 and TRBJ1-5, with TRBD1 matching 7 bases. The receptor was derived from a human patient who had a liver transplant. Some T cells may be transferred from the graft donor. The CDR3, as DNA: TGTGCCAGCAGCCGTAGTACAGGGGCTGGTCAGCCCCAGCATTTT. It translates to CASSRSTGAGQPQHF.